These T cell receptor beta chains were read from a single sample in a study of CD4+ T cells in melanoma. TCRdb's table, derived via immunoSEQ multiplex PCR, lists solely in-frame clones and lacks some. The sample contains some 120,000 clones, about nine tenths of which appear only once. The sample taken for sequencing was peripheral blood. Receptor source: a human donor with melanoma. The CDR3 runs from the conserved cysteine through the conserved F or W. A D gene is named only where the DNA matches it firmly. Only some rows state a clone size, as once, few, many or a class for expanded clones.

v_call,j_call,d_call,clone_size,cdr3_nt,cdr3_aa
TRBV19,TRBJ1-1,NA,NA,TGTGCCACCCCAAAGCAGGGGAACACTGAAGCTTTCTTT,CATPKQGNTEAFF
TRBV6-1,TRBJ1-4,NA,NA,TGTGCCAGCAGAGAAGGAGCCGCTAATGAAAAACTGTTTTTT,CASREGAANEKLFF
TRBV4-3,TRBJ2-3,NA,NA,TGCGCCAGCAGCCGCTATGGGGGGGCTTCAGATACGCAGTATTTT,CASSRYGGASDTQYF
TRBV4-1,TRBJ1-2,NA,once,TGCGCCAGCAGTCCCCGACGGGAATATGGCTACACCTTC,CASSPRREYGYTF
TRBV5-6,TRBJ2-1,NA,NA,TGTGCCAGCAGCCCCCAGGTAAACAATGAGCAGTTCTTC,CASSPQVNNEQFF
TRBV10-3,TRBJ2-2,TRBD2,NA,TGTGCCATCAGGTCTAGCGGGGGCGATACCGGGGAGCTGTTTTTT,CAIRSSGGDTGELFF
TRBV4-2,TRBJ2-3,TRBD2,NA,TGTGCCAGCAGCCAGGTTAGCGGGGAGGGCACAGATACGCAGTATTTT,CASSQVSGEGTDTQYF
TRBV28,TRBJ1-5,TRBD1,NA,TGTGCCACCTCGGGACAGCGTGAACAGCCCCAGCATTTT,CATSGQREQPQHF
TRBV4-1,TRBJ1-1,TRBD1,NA,TGCGCCAGCAGCCAAGGCACAGGGGTCCGGTTGAACACTGAAGCTTTCTTT,CASSQGTGVRLNTEAFF
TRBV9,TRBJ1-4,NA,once,TGTGCCAGCAGCGCAGGGCCCCTCGAAAAACTGTTTTTT,CASSAGPLEKLFF
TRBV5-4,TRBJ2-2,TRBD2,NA,TGTGCCACGGTTGCGGCGGGAGCCACCGGGGAGCTGTTTTTT,CATVAAGATGELFF
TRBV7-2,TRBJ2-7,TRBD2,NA,TGTGCCAGCAGCCCACCGGGAGCGGGGGTCTACGAGCAGTACTTC,CASSPPGAGVYEQYF
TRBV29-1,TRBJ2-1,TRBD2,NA,TGCAGCGTTGAGTCCGAGCGGGGGCGCTCCTACAATGAGCAGTTCTTC,CSVESERGRSYNEQFF
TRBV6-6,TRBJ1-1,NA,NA,TGTGCCAGCAGTTACTCGGGTAGCACTGAAGCTTTCTTT,CASSYSGSTEAFF
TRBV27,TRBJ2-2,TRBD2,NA,TGTGCCAGCAGCGGCGGGAGGAGCGCGATCGGGGAGCTGTTTTTT,CASSGGRSAIGELFF
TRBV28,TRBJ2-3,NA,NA,TGTGCCAGCACCCTTTGGGGTTCAGGCACAGATACGCAGTATTTT,CASTLWGSGTDTQYF
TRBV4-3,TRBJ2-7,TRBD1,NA,TGCGCCAGCAGCCAAGATCGGGACAGCCACTACGAGCAGTACTTC,CASSQDRDSHYEQYF
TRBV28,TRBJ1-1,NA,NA,TGTGCCAGCAGTTCGGGGGACACTGAAGCTTTCTTT,CASSSGDTEAFF
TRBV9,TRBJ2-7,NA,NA,TGTGCCAGCAGCGTGTGGGGACCCGGGGCCGAGCAGTACTTC,CASSVWGPGAEQYF
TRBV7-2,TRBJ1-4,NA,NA,TGTGCCAGCAGAGGAGGGAGGGCAGATGAAAAACTGTTTTTT,CASRGGRADEKLFF
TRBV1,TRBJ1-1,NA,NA,TGCACCAGCAGAGTACCAATCAGGGTGAGGAACACTGAAGCTTTCTTT,CTSRVPIRVRNTEAFF
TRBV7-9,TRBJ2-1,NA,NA,TGTGCCAGCAGTCGGTCCTACAATGAGCAGTTCTTC,CASSRSYNEQFF
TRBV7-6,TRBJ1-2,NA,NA,TGTGCCAGCAGCTTGGCCGGGACCCCTGTTGGCTACACCTTC,CASSLAGTPVGYTF
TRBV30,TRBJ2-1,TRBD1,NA,TGTGCCTGGATGGGCCAATCCTGGACAGGGAGCTCCTACAATGAGCAGTTCTTC,CAWMGQSWTGSSYNEQFF
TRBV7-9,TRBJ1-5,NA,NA,TGTGCCAGCAGCGCGGGATCAGGGACCAATCAGCCCCAGCATTTT,CASSAGSGTNQPQHF
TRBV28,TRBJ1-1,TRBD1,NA,TGTGCCAGCAGTCCCATTGACACGACAGGGCGGGCTTTCTTT,CASSPIDTTGRAFF
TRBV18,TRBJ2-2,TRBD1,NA,TGTGCCAGCTCACCAGGGACAGGGGGCGACACCGGGGAGCTGTTTTTT,CASSPGTGGDTGELFF
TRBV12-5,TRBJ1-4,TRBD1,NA,TGTGCTAGTGGTTTGAAGTTTTTTTCGGGAGACAGGGTGGTTGAAAAACTGTTTTTT,CASGLKFFSGDRVVEKLFF
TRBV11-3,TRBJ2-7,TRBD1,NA,TGTGCCAGCAGCCCCGGGGCCGGGACAGGCTCCTACGAGCAGTACTTC,CASSPGAGTGSYEQYF
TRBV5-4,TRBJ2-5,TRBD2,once,TGTGCCAGCAGCTTGCCCGGAAGCGGGGGGGCCGGGGAGACCCAGTACTTC,CASSLPGSGGAGETQYF
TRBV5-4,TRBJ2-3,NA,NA,TGTGCCAGCAGCTTTCGGGTAGCGTCCGCGTCCACAGATACGCAGTATTTT,CASSFRVASASTDTQYF
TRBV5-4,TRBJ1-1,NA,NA,TGTGCCAGCAGCTTGGAGGCAGGTGGCACTGAAGCTTTCTTT,CASSLEAGGTEAFF
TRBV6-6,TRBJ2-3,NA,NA,TGTGCCAGCAGTATCCTGGGGGGAGAAGCAGATACGCAGTATTTT,CASSILGGEADTQYF
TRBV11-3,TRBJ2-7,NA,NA,TGTGCCAGCAGCCCGGGCCAAGCGGGCGGGGACGAGCAGTACTTC,CASSPGQAGGDEQYF
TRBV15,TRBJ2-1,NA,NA,TGTGCCACCAGCAGAGATAGGACGGGCAATGAGCAGTTCTTC,CATSRDRTGNEQFF
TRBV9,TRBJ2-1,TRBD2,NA,TGTGCCAGCAGCTGGACTAGCGGAAGCTCCTACAATGAGCAGTTCTTC,CASSWTSGSSYNEQFF
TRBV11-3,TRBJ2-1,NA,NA,TGTGCCAGCAGCCCGGGGTTAGTACAAAACAATGAGCAGTTCTTC,CASSPGLVQNNEQFF
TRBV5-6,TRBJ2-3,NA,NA,TGTGCCAGCAGCTTGGCCGGCCGGGGCACAGATACGCAGTATTTT,CASSLAGRGTDTQYF
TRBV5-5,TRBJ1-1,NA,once,TGTGCCAGCAGCTTTGGTCGGGCATCGAACACTGAAGCTTTCTTT,CASSFGRASNTEAFF
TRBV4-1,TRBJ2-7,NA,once,TGCGCCAGCAGCCAGTCGGACTTATTCCTCTCCTACGAGCAGTACTTC,CASSQSDLFLSYEQYF
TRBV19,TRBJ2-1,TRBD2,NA,TGTGCCAGTACCCGGGCGGGAGGATCCTACAATGAGCAGTTCTTC,CASTRAGGSYNEQFF
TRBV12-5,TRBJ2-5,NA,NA,TGTGCTAGTGGTTTGCCCCCTCGTTTGAACTTC,CASGLPPRLNF
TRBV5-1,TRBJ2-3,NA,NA,TGCGCCAGCAGCTCCTACGGGGCCAGCACAGATACGCAGTATTTT,CASSSYGASTDTQYF
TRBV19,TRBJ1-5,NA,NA,TGTGCCAGTAGTATGGGGGGGGGCCGGCCCCAGCATTTT,CASSMGGGRPQHF
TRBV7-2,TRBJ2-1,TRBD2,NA,TGTGCCAGCAGCCCGAGACGCGGGGGACTGACGAACTACAATGAGCAGTTCTTC,CASSPRRGGLTNYNEQFF
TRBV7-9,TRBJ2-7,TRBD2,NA,TGTGCCAGCAGCTCGGCGGCTGGTCCTAGCGGGTTGTGGTACGAGCAGTACTTC,CASSSAAGPSGLWYEQYF
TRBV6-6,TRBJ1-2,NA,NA,TGTGCCAGCAGTTATCTAGGAGATGGCTACACCTTC,CASSYLGDGYTF
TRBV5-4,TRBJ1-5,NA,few,TGTGCCAGCAGCTCCGGGGGAAGAAGCAATCAGCCCCAGCATTTT,CASSSGGRSNQPQHF
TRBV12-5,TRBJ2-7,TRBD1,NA,TGTGCTAGTGGCTCTAATCTAGGGGGCTACGAGCGGTACTTC,CASGSNLGGYERYF
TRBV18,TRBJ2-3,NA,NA,TGTGCCAGCTCACCAGGGACCTTCACAGATACGCAGTATTTT,CASSPGTFTDTQYF
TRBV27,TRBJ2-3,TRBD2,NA,TGTGCCAGCAGTTCCGGACTAGCGGGAGTCCAAGATACGCAGTATTTT,CASSSGLAGVQDTQYF
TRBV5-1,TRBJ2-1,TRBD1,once,TGCGCCAGCAGCTTAGGGGACAGGGCCCCCAATGAGCAGTTCTTC,CASSLGDRAPNEQFF
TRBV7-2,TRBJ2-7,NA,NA,TGTGCCAGCAGCGACGATAGGGCCGGCGAGCAGTACTTC,CASSDDRAGEQYF
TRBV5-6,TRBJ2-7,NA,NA,TGTGCCAGCAACGGACTAAGAGAGGGCTACGAGCAGTACTTC,CASNGLREGYEQYF